Following are 15 T cell receptor beta chains from one sample sequenced in a study of tumor-infiltrating lymphocytes in localized non-small cell lung cancer. TCRdb keeps only in-frame clones here, not all; method: immunoSEQ multiplex PCR. The table records some 30,000 clones, approximately 85% of them present only once. Material: lung tumor tissue. All receptors derive from a human donor with non-small cell lung cancer.

V usage is TRBV5-4 and J usage is TRBJ2-5; 10 bases line up with TRBD1. With 4 bases clipped from V and 5 bases from J, the junction kept 8 bases outside the gene matches. Germline CDR1 SGHNT, CDR2 YYREEE (reference sequence). The CDR3 consists of 15 residues. The CDR3 DNA is TGTGCCAGCAGCGCGGGACAGGGGCTGGGGGAGACCCAGTACTTC. Amino acids: CASSAGQGLGETQYF.

The gene calls are TRBV6-1 and TRBJ2-5, with TRBD1 matching 7 bases. CDR3 length: 16 amino acids. Germline CDR1 MNHNS, CDR2 SASEGT. Trimming removed 4 bases from V and 5 bases from J; junction bases left unmatched: 13. CDR3 nucleotides: TGTGCCAGCAGTGGAACCCGACAGGGTACCGGGGAGACCCAGTACTTC. Encoded protein: CASSGTRQGTGETQYF.

The DNA of the CDR3 is TGTGCCAGCAGCTTCTCCGGGGGGCAGGGCTACGAGCAGTACTTC. Translating it yields CASSFSGGQGYEQYF. The rearrangement joins TRBV5-4 to TRBJ2-7; TRBD2 is a possible D gene (7 bases). V was cut by 2 bases and J by 3 bases, with 15 bases left in between. The CDR3 is 15 amino acids. The V gene's germline CDR1 is SGHNT and CDR2 YYREEE (reference sequence).

This clone was observed once. V and J are TRBV29-1 and TRBJ1-5, with D perhaps TRBD1 (5 bases). The V end was cut by 6 bases, the J end by 9 bases, with 12 bases between. The CDR3 is made up of 11 amino acids. The germline CDR1 and CDR2 sequences are SQVTM and ANQGSEA. CDR3 in amino acids: CSVGGSGPQHF. As DNA, the CDR3 is TGCAGCGTGGGGGGATCAGGGCCCCAGCATTTT.

V and J are TRBV5-1 and TRBJ2-5; D may be TRBD1 (6 bases). The CDR3 totals 13 residues. Trimming took off 2 bases at V and 2 bases at J, with 7 bases between the two ends. The germline V gene has CDR1 SGHRS and CDR2 YFSETQ. CDR3 residues: CASSFTGQETQYF. CDR3 DNA: TGCGCCAGCAGCTTCACAGGGCAAGAGACCCAGTACTTC.

The chain links TRBV28 to TRBJ2-7, with 8 bases aligning to TRBD2. V shed 3 bases, J shed 2 bases, and the junction held 3 bases outside the gene matches. CDR1 is MDHEN, CDR2 SYDVKM, per germline. This CDR3 is built from 14 residues. The CDR3 here is CASSLNGGAYEQYF. The CDR3 DNA reads TGTGCCAGCAGTTTGAACGGGGGGGCCTACGAGCAGTACTTC. Supplemented by reference TRBV28 and TRBJ2-7, the full variable domain reads DVKVTQSSRYLVKRTGEKVFLECVQDMDHENMFWYRQDPGLGLRLIYFSYDVKMKEKGDIPEGYSVSREKKERFSLILESASTNQTSMYLCASSLNGGAYEQYFGPGTRLTVT.

Comments on this clone: The same CDR3 can be traced to other DNA sequences in this sample. The chain couples TRBV9 to TRBJ1-6; D is ambiguous. CDR1 is SGDLS and CDR2 is YYNGEE in the germline V gene. The CDR3 is 12 amino acids. V gave up 0 bases and J gave up 8 bases, with 3 bases separating them. The CDR3 DNA follows: TGTGCCAGCAGCGTAGGCGATTCACCCCTCCACTTT. It encodes CASSVGDSPLHF.

The chain recombines TRBV5-6 with TRBJ1-2, with TRBD1 matching 9 bases. The germline V gene has CDR1 SGHDT and CDR2 YYEEEE. This CDR3 region has 14 residues. Trimming removed 4 bases from V and 4 bases from J; junction bases left unmatched: 5. The CDR3: CASSPGTGFYGYTF. CDR3 sequence (DNA): TGTGCCAGCAGCCCGGGGACAGGGTTCTATGGCTACACCTTC.

This clone was found once. The V gene is TRBV2, the J gene TRBJ2-3; 13 nucleotides match TRBD2. Germline assignment: CDR1 SNHLY and CDR2 FYNNEI. CDR3 length: 16 amino acids. Trimming at V came to 6 bases and at J to 0 bases, leaving 3 bases not matched to a gene. CDR3 coding DNA: TGTGCCAGCAGCGAACTAGCGGGGGGGAGCACAGATACGCAGTATTTT. Translated: CASSELAGGSTDTQYF.

This chain connects TRBV5-4 to TRBJ2-7, with 7 bases aligning to TRBD1. Per the germline V gene, CDR1 is SGHNT and CDR2 is YYREEE (reference sequence). The CDR3 totals 14 residues. Losses at the gene ends were 7 bases for V and 4 bases for J; bases not matched to a gene: 11. CDR3 DNA: TGTGCCAGCCGCCCGGGACAGTCTGTTTACGAGCAGTACTTC. Protein: CASRPGQSVYEQYF.

This clone is a singleton in its sample. The gene calls are TRBV7-9 and TRBJ2-3, with 7 nucleotides matching TRBD2. CDR3 size: 16 residues. V trimming: 5 bases; J trimming: 2 bases; junction bases outside the gene matches: 10. CDR1 is SEHNR, CDR2 FQNEAQ, per germline (reference sequence). In DNA, the CDR3 is TGTGCCAGCAGCCGCTCCCCGGGACTACTCACAGATACGCAGTATTTT. Translation: CASSRSPGLLTDTQYF. Complete variable domain (other parts from reference TRBV7-9 and TRBJ2-3): DTGVSQNPRHKITKRGQNVTFRCDPISEHNRLYWYRQTLGQGPEFLTYFQNEAQLEKSRLLSDRFSAERPKGSFSTLEIQRTEQGDSAMYLCASSRSPGLLTDTQYFGPGTRLTVL.

This chain connects TRBV10-3 to TRBJ2-7, with 10 bases identical to TRBD1. V shed 11 bases, J shed 3 bases, and the junction held 10 bases outside the gene matches. Germline values: CDR1 ENHRY, CDR2 SYGVKD. This CDR3 comprises 14 residues. CDR3 sequence reads: CASTPGQGFYEQYF. CDR3 coding DNA: TGTGCCTCAACTCCGGGACAGGGGTTCTACGAGCAGTACTTC.

The chain combines TRBV27 with TRBJ2-7; D remains unclear. CDR1 and CDR2 (germline): MNHEY, SMNVEV (reference sequence). This CDR3 has 13 residues. Trimming stripped 2 bases from V and 0 bases from J, with 5 bases between. CDR3 bases: TGTGCCAGCAGTTTACTGAACTCCTACGAGCAGTACTTC. Its protein is CASSLLNSYEQYF.

CDR3 bases: TGTGCCAGTAGTTGGCAGGGCGAGACCCAGTACTTC. This codes for CASSWQGETQYF. This sequence joins TRBV19 and TRBJ2-5; possible D gene TRBD1, 5 bases. Trimming removed 5 bases at V and 5 bases at J, with 9 bases between. CDR1 is LNHDA, CDR2 SQIVND, per germline (reference sequence). This CDR3 has 12 residues.

The CDR3 nucleotides are TGCAGCGTTCGGACAGGGGCGAGGGACGAGCAGTACTTC. It translates to CSVRTGARDEQYF. The V and J genes are TRBV29-1 and TRBJ2-7; 9 bases match TRBD1. J was trimmed by 5 bases and V by 5 bases; bases with no gene match: 7. The V gene's germline CDR1 is SQVTM and CDR2 ANQGSEA. The CDR3 runs to 13 residues.